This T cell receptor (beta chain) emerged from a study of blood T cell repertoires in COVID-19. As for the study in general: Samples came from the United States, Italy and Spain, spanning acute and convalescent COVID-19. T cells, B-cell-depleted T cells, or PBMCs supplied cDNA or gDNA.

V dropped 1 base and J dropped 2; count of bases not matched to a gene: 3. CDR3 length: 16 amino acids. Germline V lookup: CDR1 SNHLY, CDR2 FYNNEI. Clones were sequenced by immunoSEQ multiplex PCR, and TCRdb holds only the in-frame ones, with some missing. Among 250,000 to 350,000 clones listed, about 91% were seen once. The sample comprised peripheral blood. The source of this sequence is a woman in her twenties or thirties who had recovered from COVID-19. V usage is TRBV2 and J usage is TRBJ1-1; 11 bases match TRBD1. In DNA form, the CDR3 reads TGTGCCAGCAGTGAAGGGACAGGGGGCTTTAACACTGAAGCTTTCTTT. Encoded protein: CASSEGTGGFNTEAFF.